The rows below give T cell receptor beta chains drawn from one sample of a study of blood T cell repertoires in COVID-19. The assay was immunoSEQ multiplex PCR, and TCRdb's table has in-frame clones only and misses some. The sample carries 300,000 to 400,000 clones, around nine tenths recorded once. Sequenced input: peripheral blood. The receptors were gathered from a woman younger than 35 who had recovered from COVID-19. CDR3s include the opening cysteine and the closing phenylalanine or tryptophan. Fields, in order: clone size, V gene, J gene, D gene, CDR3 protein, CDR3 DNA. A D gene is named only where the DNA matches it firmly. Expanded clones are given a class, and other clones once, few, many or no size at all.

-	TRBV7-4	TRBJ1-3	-	CASSWGLGNTIYF	TGTGCCAGCAGCTGGGGACTGGGCAACACCATATATTTT
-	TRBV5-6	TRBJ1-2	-	CASSRRGEWTYGYTF	TGTGCCAGCAGCCGGCGGGGCGAGTGGACGTATGGCTACACCTTC
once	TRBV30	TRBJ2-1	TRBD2	CAWTGLAPYNEQFF	TGTGCCTGGACCGGACTAGCGCCTTACAATGAGCAGTTCTTC
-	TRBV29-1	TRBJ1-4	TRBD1	CSVETGANEKLFF	TGCAGCGTTGAGACAGGGGCTAATGAAAAACTGTTTTTT
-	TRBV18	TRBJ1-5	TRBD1	CASSLLFTGEGNQPQHF	TGTGCCAGCTCGCTTCTCTTCACAGGGGAAGGCAATCAGCCCCAGCATTTT
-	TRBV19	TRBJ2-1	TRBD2	CASSEREALGKFF	TGTGCCAGTAGCGAGCGGGAGGCCCTCGGAAAGTTCTTC
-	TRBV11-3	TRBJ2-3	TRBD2	CASRRLAGTHTDTQYF	TGTGCCAGCCGCAGACTAGCGGGAACGCACACAGATACGCAGTATTTT
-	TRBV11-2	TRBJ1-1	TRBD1	CASSTQQGAHTEAFF	TGTGCCAGCAGCACTCAACAGGGGGCGCACACTGAAGCTTTCTTT
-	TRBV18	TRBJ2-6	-	CASSPRRGGGQSGANVLTF	TGTGCCAGCTCACCACGTCGGGGTGGGGGCCAATCTGGGGCCAACGTCCTGACTTTC
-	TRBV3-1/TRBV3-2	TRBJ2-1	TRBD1	CASSLSTGRSAYNEQFF	TGTGCCAGCAGCCTTTCGACAGGGCGGAGCGCCTACAATGAGCAGTTCTTC
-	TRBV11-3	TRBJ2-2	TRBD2	CASRGRTSGLTGELFF	TGTGCCAGCAGGGGAAGGACTAGCGGGTTAACCGGGGAGCTGTTTTTT
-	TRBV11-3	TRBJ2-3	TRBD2	CASSLGASGVYTDTQYF	TGTGCCAGCAGCTTAGGGGCTAGCGGGGTGTACACAGATACGCAGTATTTT
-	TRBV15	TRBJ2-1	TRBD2	CATSRVRLAGANEQFF	TGTGCCACCAGCAGAGTTAGACTAGCGGGAGCCAATGAGCAGTTCTTC
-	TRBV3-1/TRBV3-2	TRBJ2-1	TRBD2	CASSPIGRAGAYYNEQFF	TGTGCCAGCAGCCCTATTGGGCGTGCGGGAGCATACTACAATGAGCAGTTCTTC
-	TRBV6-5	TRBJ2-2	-	CASSYGRGLPGGELFF	TGTGCCAGCAGTTATGGTCGAGGGTTGCCTGGCGGGGAGCTGTTTTTT